The 27 T cell receptor beta chains presented below share a single source sample, sequenced in a study of T cells in women clearing cervical HPV infection. Measured with immunoSEQ multiplex PCR; TCRdb has only the in-frame clones, and not every one. The listing contains about 32,000 clones. What was sequenced was blood buffy coat. All receptors come from a woman between 18 and 70 years old with a cervical HPV16 infection that either progressed to CIN3+ or cleared (not recorded which).

Points on this clone: Sequencing ends 3 residues short of the CDR3 end; the germline J gene provides the rest. J is TRBJ1-1 and V is TRBV29-1; D gene ambiguous. The CDR3 length is 15 residues. Germline loops: CDR1 SQVTM, CDR2 ANQGSEA. The CDR3 is CSVDDRGLSAETAFF. Incomplete CDR3 DNA: TGCAGCGTTGATGACCGTGGACTCTCTGCGGAGACA.

Remarks on this clone: The junction departs from germline at one end; a sequencing error may be responsible. The sequenced fragment ends 3 residues before the CDR3 boundary, so the rest is inferred from the germline J gene. This rearrangement joins TRBV4-2 to TRBJ2-3; TRBD2 is a possible D gene (6 bases). Germline assignment: CDR1 LGHNA and CDR2 YNFKEQ. The CDR3 runs 18 residues. The CDR3 sequence: CASSRFGGTRGRTDTQYF. The sequenced part of the CDR3 DNA is TGCGCCAGCAGCAGGTTCGGGGGTACCCGCGGCCGCACAGATACG.

Points on this clone: The read stops 3 residues short of the end of the CDR3; the missing end is completed from the germline J gene. The rearrangement links TRBV5-6 to TRBJ1-1, with TRBD1 as a possible D gene (5 bases). The CDR3 totals 14 residues. Germline-derived CDR1 and CDR2 are SGHDT and YYEEEE. The germline V and J ends were trimmed by 2 bases and 0 bases, with 8 bases remaining between them. CDR3: CASSFGGLNTEAFF. The sequenced part of the CDR3 DNA is TGTGCCAGCAGCTTCGGGGGTTTGAACACTGAA. Full variable domain (missing parts from reference TRBV5-6 and TRBJ1-1): DAGVTQSPTHLIKTRGQQVTLRCSPKSGHDTVSWYQQALGQGPQFIFQYYEEEERQRGNFPDRFSGHQFPNYSSELNVNALLLGDSALYLCASSFGGLNTEAFFGQGTRLTVV.

To note about this clone: Read data end 3 residues before the CDR3 end; the end is taken from the germline J gene. The V gene is TRBV6-2 or TRBV6-3, the J gene TRBJ2-4, with 9 nucleotides matching TRBD2. Germline V gives CDR1 MNHEY, CDR2 SVGEGT. The CDR3 loop spans 15 amino acids. Trimming at V came to 4 bases and at J to 8 bases, leaving 9 bases not matched to a gene. Incomplete CDR3 DNA: TGTGCCAGCAGTTCGAAGCGGGGGGCCGGGTACATT. It encodes CASSSKRGAGYI. The whole CDR3 sequence reads CASSSKRGAGYIQYF.

Worth noting for this clone: The CDR3 is cut off 3 residues early in the read; its end comes from the germline J gene. The rearrangement links TRBV20-1 to TRBJ2-4, with 7 bases identical to TRBD1. V lost 6 bases, J lost 2 bases, and 10 bases stayed unmatched. The CDR3 loop spans 15 amino acids. CDR1 and CDR2 (germline): DFQATT, SNEGSKA (reference sequence). The CDR3 is CSATRQGSTKNIQYF. The CDR3 bases that were read are TGCAGTGCCACCCGACAGGGAAGTACCAAAAACATT.

In regard to this clone: The read ends 3 residues early relative to the CDR3; the germline J gene fills the gap. The chain combines TRBV20-1 with TRBJ2-3; D is uncertain. Deletions cut 3 bases from V and 1 base from J, with 17 bases between. CDR1 is DFQATT and CDR2 is SNEGSKA in the germline V gene (reference sequence). The CDR3 is 16 residues long. CDR3 region: CSASDLTQRGTDTQYF. Partial CDR3 DNA: TGCAGTGCTAGCGACCTGACCCAGCGTGGCACAGATACG.

In regard to this clone: The junction does not match germline at one end; this may be a read error. The read ends 3 residues before the CDR3 terminus; that terminus is restored from the germline J gene. V and J are TRBV29-1 and TRBJ1-1; 7 nucleotides agree with TRBD1. The CDR3 has 15 residues. CDR1 is SQVTM, CDR2 ANQGSEA, per germline. CDR3 DNA, as far as it was read: TGCAGCGTCGAAGGGACAGCCATTTCGAACACTGAA. Protein sequence: CSVEGTAISNTE. The entire CDR3 is CSVEGTAISNTEAFF.

Worth noting for this clone: Coverage ceases 3 residues before the CDR3 finishes, and the germline J gene fills in the end. The chain carries TRBV19 and TRBJ2-2; TRBD1 agrees at 7 bases. There are 15 residues in the CDR3. The germline CDR1 and CDR2 sequences are LNHDA and SQIVND (reference sequence). The CDR3 spells CASSIIGQVYSPLFF. Incomplete CDR3 DNA: TGTGCCAGTAGTATTATAGGACAGGTTTATTCACCG.

With regard to this clone: The observed sequence ends 3 residues before the CDR3 terminus, with the missing tail filled in from the germline J gene. This chain joins TRBV20-1 and TRBJ2-1; 13 bases are a match to TRBD2. Trimming at V came to 3 bases and at J to 8 bases, leaving 7 bases not matched to a gene. Germline CDR1 reads DFQATT; CDR2 reads SNEGSKA (reference sequence). The CDR3 covers 15 residues. The part of the CDR3 DNA that was read is TGCAGTGCTAGTCCCACTAGCGGGAGGGGCGATGAG. This translates into CSASPTSGRGDE. The CDR3 in full is CSASPTSGRGDEQFF.

As regards this clone: The missing CDR3 end, 3 residues past where the read stops, is filled in from the germline J gene. V usage is TRBV18 and J usage is TRBJ1-2, with a possible D match to TRBD1 (5 bases). CDR3 length: 18 amino acids. Germline V lookup: CDR1 KGHSH, CDR2 LQKENI. The DNA read from the CDR3 is TGTGCCAGCTCACCGACTAGCGGGGCCGCATTAACCTACAATGAC. The encoded protein is CASSPTSGAALTYND. In full, the CDR3 is CASSPTSGAALTYNDYTF.

A remark on this clone: The CDR3 end is not reached by the read, which stops 3 residues before it; the germline J gene fills it in. This chain connects TRBV29-1 to TRBJ1-2, with 7 bases matching TRBD1. J was trimmed by 0 bases and V by 4 bases; bases with no gene match: 5. The germline V gene encodes CDR1 SQVTM and CDR2 ANQGSEA. There are 14 residues in the CDR3. Incomplete CDR3 DNA: TGCAGCGTTGCACCCCAGGGGGCTAACTATGGC. It specifies CSVAPQGANYG. The CDR3 in full is CSVAPQGANYGYTF.

As for this clone: The read terminates 3 residues ahead of where the CDR3 ends, so the germline J gene completes it. The chain recombines TRBV19 with TRBJ2-1; 9 nucleotides match TRBD2. Germline lookup yields CDR1 LNHDA and CDR2 SQIVND (reference sequence). Trimming at V came to 6 bases and at J to 1 base, leaving 7 bases not matched to a gene. The CDR3 length is 16 residues. The CDR3 loop is CASSGLAGRSYNEQFF. The DNA read from the CDR3 is TGTGCCAGTAGCGGGCTAGCGGGGCGGTCCTACAATGAG. The full variable domain, with the rest looked up from reference TRBV19 and TRBJ2-1, is DGGITQSPKYLFRKEGQNVTLSCEQNLNHDAMYWYRQDPGQGLRLIYYSQIVNDFQKGDIAEGYSVSREKKESFPLTVTSAQKNPTAFYLCASSGLAGRSYNEQFFGPGTRLTVL.

As for this clone: The read comes to an end 3 residues before the CDR3 does, leaving the germline J gene to fill in the end. V gene TRBV7-8 combines with J gene TRBJ2-2, with a weak D call TRBD1 (6 bases). The CDR3 spans 14 residues. Trimming left V 5 bases short and J 4 bases short, with 11 bases between. Germline lookup yields CDR1 SGHVS and CDR2 FQNEAQ. CDR3: CASSAQGSTGELFF. The DNA read from the CDR3 is TGTGCCAGCAGCGCACAGGGATCCACCGGGGAG.

As regards this clone: The DNA ends 3 residues before the CDR3 does, and the rest of the CDR3 is filled in from the germline J gene. Additional DNA sequences in this sample encode the identical CDR3. The chain is built from TRBV5-1 and TRBJ2-2, with D possibly matching TRBD1 (6 bases). This CDR3 is 14 amino acids long. Germline CDR1 is SGHRS and CDR2 is YFSETQ. CDR3 DNA, as far as it was read: TGCGCCAGCAGCGAGGGACACCAGAATTCGCCG. Translated, it gives CASSEGHQNSP. The entire CDR3 reads CASSEGHQNSPLFF.

With regard to this clone: The missing CDR3 end, 3 residues past where the read stops, is filled in from the germline J gene. This chain connects TRBV13 to TRBJ2-5, with 12 bases fitting TRBD2. The V segment lost 5 bases and the J segment 3 bases; nucleotides outside the gene matches: 13. The CDR3 contains 18 residues. Germline assignment: CDR1 PRHDT and CDR2 FYEKMQ (reference sequence). The sequenced CDR3 bases are TGTGCCAGCAGCCCGAGACTAGCGGGAGTGTTTCAGGAAGAGACC. This encodes CASSPRLAGVFQEET. The full CDR3 protein is CASSPRLAGVFQEETQYF. Filled out from reference TRBV13 and TRBJ2-5, the complete variable domain reads AAGVIQSPRHLIKEKRETATLKCYPIPRHDTVYWYQQGPGQDPQFLISFYEKMQSDKGSIPDRFSAQQFSDYHSELNMSSLELGDSALYFCASSPRLAGVFQEETQYFGPGTRLLVL.

Points on this clone: The read is 3 residues too short to cover the CDR3 end, so that end is filled in from the germline J gene. This rearrangement joins TRBV30 to TRBJ1-2, with 11 bases identical to TRBD1. CDR1 and CDR2 (germline): GTSNPN, SVGIG (reference sequence). CDR3 length: 12 amino acids. CDR3 sequence reads: CAWSGTGGRYTF. The sequenced CDR3 bases are TGTGCCTGGAGTGGGACAGGGGGCCGC.

As regards this clone: The CDR3 end is not reached by the read, which stops 3 residues before it; the germline J gene fills it in. The V call is TRBV20-1, the J call TRBJ2-3, with unresolved D. The CDR3 has 12 amino acids. Trimming left V 7 bases short and J 0 bases short, with 8 bases between. The V gene's germline CDR1 is DFQATT and CDR2 SNEGSKA (reference sequence). The sequenced part of the CDR3 DNA is TGCAGTGTGGGCAGTAGCACAGATACG. It codes for CSVGSSTDT. The complete CDR3 protein is CSVGSSTDTQYF.

As for this clone: With the read ending 3 residues before the CDR3 end, the germline J gene is used to fill in that end. J is TRBJ1-5 and V is TRBV6-2 or TRBV6-3, with a tentative D call TRBD1 (5 bases). Germline CDR1 and CDR2: MNHEY and SVGEGT. V was pared by 0 bases and J by 6 bases, with 15 bases between. CDR3 size: 16 residues. This chain's CDR3 is CASSYSTSSGIQPQHF. Partial CDR3 DNA: TGTGCCAGCAGTTACTCGACCTCCTCAGGGATTCAGCCC.

As to this clone: The sequenced fragment ends 3 residues before the CDR3 boundary, so the rest is inferred from the germline J gene. The V and J genes are TRBV13 and TRBJ1-2; 7 bases are shared with TRBD1. The germline V gene encodes CDR1 PRHDT and CDR2 FYEKMQ (reference sequence). The CDR3 sequence is 16 residues long. CDR3 DNA (partial): TGTGCCAGCAGCGCCGGCGACAGGGTCCAACCTGACGGC. Its translation is CASSAGDRVQPDG. The full CDR3 is CASSAGDRVQPDGYTF.

In the case of this clone: The sequence runs out 3 residues before the end of the CDR3; the remainder is reconstructed from the germline J gene. V is TRBV11-3 and J is TRBJ2-1; perhaps TRBD1 as D (5 bases). This CDR3 has 15 amino acids. Deletions cut 0 bases from V and 5 bases from J, with 11 bases between. The germline gives CDR1 SGHNT, CDR2 YENEEA. CDR3 DNA, as far as it was read: TGTGCCAGCAGCTTAGATGGGGCAATAAACAATGAG. This sequence encodes CASSLDGAINNE. In full, the CDR3 is CASSLDGAINNEQFF.

As to this clone: The CDR3 end falls 3 residues outside the read, so it is completed with the germline J gene. This chain uses TRBV30 with TRBJ2-3; TRBD2 matches at 11 bases. Losses at the gene ends were 8 bases for V and 4 bases for J; bases not matched to a gene: 14. Germline CDR1 and CDR2: GTSNPN and SVGIG (reference sequence). This CDR3 region has 16 residues. CDR3 residues: CAGGLAGGPWADTQYF. The covered CDR3 bases are TGTGCCGGCGGATTAGCGGGGGGGCCCTGGGCAGATACG.

Details on this clone: The CDR3 end falls 3 residues outside the read, so it is completed with the germline J gene. The V gene is TRBV7-2, the J gene TRBJ2-7; D is ambiguous. V was trimmed by 1 base and J by 0 bases, leaving 10 bases between them. From germline, CDR1 is SGHTA and CDR2 FQGNSA. This CDR3 contains 15 residues. The CDR3 loop is CASSLGPVSSYEQYF. CDR3 DNA (partial): TGTGCCAGCAGCTTAGGTCCAGTCAGCTCCTACGAG. Full variable domain (outside the CDR3, taken from reference TRBV7-2 and TRBJ2-7): GAGVSQSPSNKVTEKGKDVELRCDPISGHTALYWYRQSLGQGLEFLIYFQGNSAPDKSGLPSDRFSAERTGGSVSTLTIQRTQQEDSAVYLCASSLGPVSSYEQYFGPGTRLTVT.

Concerning this clone itself: The read gets to within 3 residues of the CDR3 end, and the germline J gene fills in the rest. V gene TRBV19 combines with J gene TRBJ1-2; 8 bases align to TRBD1. The CDR3 spans 13 residues. Germline values: CDR1 LNHDA, CDR2 SQIVND (reference sequence). CDR3 DNA (partial): TGTGCCAGTAGCATGGACAGGGTAGAAGGC. Translation: CASSMDRVEG. The full CDR3 protein is CASSMDRVEGYTF.

As regards this clone: The read stops 3 residues short of the end of the CDR3; the missing end is completed from the germline J gene. The V call is TRBV5-4, the J call TRBJ1-3; D call uncertain. This CDR3 contains 15 residues. Germline V lookup: CDR1 SGHNT, CDR2 YYREEE (reference sequence). Trimming removed 4 bases from V and 0 bases from J, with 11 bases in between. The chain's CDR3 is CASSPDSFSGNTIYF. CDR3 DNA (partial): TGTGCCAGCAGCCCCGACTCATTCTCTGGAAACACC. The full variable domain, with the rest looked up from reference TRBV5-4 and TRBJ1-3, is ETGVTQSPTHLIKTRGQQVTLRCSSQSGHNTVSWYQQALGQGPQFIFQYYREEENGRGNFPPRFSGLQFPNYSSELNVNALELDDSALYLCASSPDSFSGNTIYFGEGSWLTVV.

As concerns this clone: The read halts 3 residues ahead of the CDR3 end, with the missing end drawn from the germline J gene. This chain links TRBV5-1 with TRBJ2-2, with D maybe TRBD2 (5 bases). The CDR3 has 16 amino acids. Per the germline V gene, CDR1 is SGHRS and CDR2 is YFSETQ. V was cut by 2 bases and J by 0 bases, with 11 bases left in between. The DNA read from the CDR3 is TGCGCCAGCAGCTTTCAACCGGGGTCGAACACCGGGGAG. This gives the protein CASSFQPGSNTGE. The full CDR3 reads CASSFQPGSNTGELFF.

In the case of this clone: Read sequence stops 3 residues before the CDR3 end, and the germline J gene provides the missing end. J is TRBJ2-2 and V is TRBV2; D is ambiguous. Per germline, CDR1 SNHLY and CDR2 FYNNEI. The CDR3 covers 14 residues. Deletions cut 6 bases from V and 5 bases from J, with 13 bases between. CDR3 protein: CASRGGSLTGELFF. CDR3 bases read: TGTGCCAGCAGAGGTGGTAGCTTAACCGGGGAG. The full variable domain, rest sourced from reference TRBV2 and TRBJ2-2, is EPEVTQTPSHQVTQMGQEVILRCVPISNHLYFYWYRQILGQKVEFLVSFYNNEISEKSEIFDDQFSVERPDGSNFTLKIRSTKLEDSAMYFCASRGGSLTGELFFGEGSRLTVL.

With regard to this clone: The read gets to within 3 residues of the CDR3 end, and the germline J gene fills in the rest. The gene calls are TRBV7-2 and TRBJ2-7; 8 bases are shared with TRBD2. This CDR3 contains 14 residues. CDR1 SGHTA and CDR2 FQGNSA come from the germline V gene. V lost 5 bases, J lost 3 bases, and 6 bases stayed unmatched. CDR3: CASSPGGALYEQYF. The CDR3 bases that were read are TGTGCCAGCAGCCCCGGGGGGGCTCTCTACGAG. The full variable domain, in which reference TRBV7-2 and TRBJ2-7 provide the parts outside the CDR3, is GAGVSQSPSNKVTEKGKDVELRCDPISGHTALYWYRQSLGQGLEFLIYFQGNSAPDKSGLPSDRFSAERTGGSVSTLTIQRTQQEDSAVYLCASSPGGALYEQYFGPGTRLTVT.